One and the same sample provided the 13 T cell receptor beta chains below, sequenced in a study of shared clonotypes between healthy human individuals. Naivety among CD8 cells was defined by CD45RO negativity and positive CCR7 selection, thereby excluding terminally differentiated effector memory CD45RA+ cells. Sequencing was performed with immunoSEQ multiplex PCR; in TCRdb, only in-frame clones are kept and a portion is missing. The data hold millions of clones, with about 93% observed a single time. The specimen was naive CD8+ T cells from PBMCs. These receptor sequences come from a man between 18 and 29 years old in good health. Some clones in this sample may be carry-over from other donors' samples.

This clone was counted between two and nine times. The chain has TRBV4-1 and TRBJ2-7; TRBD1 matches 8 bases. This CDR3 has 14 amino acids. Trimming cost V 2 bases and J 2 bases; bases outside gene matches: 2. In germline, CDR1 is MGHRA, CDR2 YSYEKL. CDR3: CASSQTDRAYEQYF. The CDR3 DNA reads TGCGCCAGCAGCCAAACGGACAGGGCCTACGAGCAGTACTTC.

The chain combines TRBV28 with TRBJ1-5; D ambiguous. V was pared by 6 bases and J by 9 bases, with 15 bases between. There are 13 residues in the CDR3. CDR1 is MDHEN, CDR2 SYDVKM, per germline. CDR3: CASSLIRVRPQHF. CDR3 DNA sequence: TGTGCCAGCAGCCTTATACGTGTTCGGCCCCAGCATTTT.

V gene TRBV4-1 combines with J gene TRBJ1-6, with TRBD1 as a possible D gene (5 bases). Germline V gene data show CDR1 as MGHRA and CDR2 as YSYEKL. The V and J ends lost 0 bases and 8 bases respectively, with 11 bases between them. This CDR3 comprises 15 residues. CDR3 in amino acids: CASSQEFRADSPLHF. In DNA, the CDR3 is TGCGCCAGCAGCCAAGAGTTCAGGGCGGATTCACCCCTCCACTTT.

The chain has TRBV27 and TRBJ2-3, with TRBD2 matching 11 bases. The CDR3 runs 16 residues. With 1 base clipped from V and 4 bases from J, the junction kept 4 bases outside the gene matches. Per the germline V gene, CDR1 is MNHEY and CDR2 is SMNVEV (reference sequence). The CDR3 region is CASSLLKTSGADTQYF. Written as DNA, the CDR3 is TGTGCCAGCAGTTTATTAAAGACTAGCGGGGCAGATACGCAGTATTTT.

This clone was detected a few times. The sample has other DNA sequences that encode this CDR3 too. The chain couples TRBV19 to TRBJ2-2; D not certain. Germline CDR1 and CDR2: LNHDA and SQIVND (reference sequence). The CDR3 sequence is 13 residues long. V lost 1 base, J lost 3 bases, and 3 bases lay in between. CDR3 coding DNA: TGTGCCAGTAGTATAGCAGACACCGGGGAGCTGTTTTTT. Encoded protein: CASSIADTGELFF.

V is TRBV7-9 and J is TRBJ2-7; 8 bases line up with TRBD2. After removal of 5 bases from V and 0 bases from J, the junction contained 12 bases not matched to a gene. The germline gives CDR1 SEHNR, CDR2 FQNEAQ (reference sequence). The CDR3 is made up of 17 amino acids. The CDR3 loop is CASSERRGGRRSYEQYF. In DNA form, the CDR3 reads TGTGCCAGCAGCGAGCGCCGGGGGGGCCGTCGCTCCTACGAGCAGTACTTC.

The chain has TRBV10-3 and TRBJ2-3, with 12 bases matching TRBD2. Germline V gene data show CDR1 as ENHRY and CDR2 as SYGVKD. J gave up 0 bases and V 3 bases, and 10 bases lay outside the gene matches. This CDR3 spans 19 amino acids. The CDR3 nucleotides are TGTGCCATCAGTGAACTAGCGGGAGGAACACCTACTAGCACAGATACGCAGTATTTT. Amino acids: CAISELAGGTPTSTDTQYF.

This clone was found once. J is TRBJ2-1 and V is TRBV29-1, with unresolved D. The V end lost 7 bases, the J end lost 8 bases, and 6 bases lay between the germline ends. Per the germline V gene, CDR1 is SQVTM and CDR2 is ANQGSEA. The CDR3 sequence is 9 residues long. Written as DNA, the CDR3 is TGCAGCGCGGGCCATGAGCAGTTCTTC. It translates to CSAGHEQFF.

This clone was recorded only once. CDR3 protein: CASSPKKGDTFYEQYF. Written as DNA, the CDR3 is TGTGCCAGCAGTCCAAAAAAGGGGGACACCTTCTACGAGCAGTACTTC. The chain combines TRBV7-9 with TRBJ2-7, with D tentatively TRBD1 (6 bases). V was trimmed by 6 bases and J by 3 bases, leaving 21 bases between them. There are 16 residues in the CDR3. The V gene's germline CDR1 is SEHNR and CDR2 FQNEAQ (reference sequence).

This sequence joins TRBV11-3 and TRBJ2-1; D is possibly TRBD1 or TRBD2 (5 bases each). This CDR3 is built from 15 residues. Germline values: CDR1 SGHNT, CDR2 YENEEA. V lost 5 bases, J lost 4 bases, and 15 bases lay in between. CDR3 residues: CASSNRDGPYNEQFF. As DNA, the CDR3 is TGTGCCAGCAGCAACCGGGACGGCCCATACAATGAGCAGTTCTTC.

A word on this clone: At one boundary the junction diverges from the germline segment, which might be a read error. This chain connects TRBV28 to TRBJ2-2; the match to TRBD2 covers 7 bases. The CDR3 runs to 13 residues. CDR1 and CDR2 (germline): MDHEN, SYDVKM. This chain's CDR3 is CASSPRPTGGLFF. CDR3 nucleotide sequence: TGTGCCAGCAGTCCACGCCCAACGGGGGGGCTGTTTTTT.

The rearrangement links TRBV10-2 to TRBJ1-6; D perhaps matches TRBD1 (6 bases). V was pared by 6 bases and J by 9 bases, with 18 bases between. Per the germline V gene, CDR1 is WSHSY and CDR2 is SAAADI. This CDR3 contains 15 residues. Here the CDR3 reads CASRDGDTFFSPLHF. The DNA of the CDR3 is TGCGCCAGCAGGGACGGGGACACATTTTTTTCACCCCTCCACTTT.

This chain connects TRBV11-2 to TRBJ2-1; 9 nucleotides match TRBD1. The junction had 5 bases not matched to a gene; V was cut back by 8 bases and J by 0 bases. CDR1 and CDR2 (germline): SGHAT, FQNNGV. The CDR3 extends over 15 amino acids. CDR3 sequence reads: CASWDRDSSYNEQFF. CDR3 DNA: TGTGCCAGCTGGGACAGGGATAGCTCCTACAATGAGCAGTTCTTC.